Presented here are 26 T cell receptor beta chains from one specimen sequenced in a study of cytomegalovirus exposure and HLA in healthy donors. The PCR used 60 Vbeta and 13 Jbeta primers. Repertoires were generated with immunoSEQ multiplex PCR, while TCRdb's copy carries only in-frame clones and drops some. The sample includes roughly 250,000 clones, approximately 80% seen only once; the top ten take roughly 0.31%. Sequencing was performed on PBMCs. The source is a girl aged 2-9 years in good health and CMV-seronegative.

The gene calls are TRBV19 and TRBJ1-5, with D unresolved. V lost 6 bases and J lost 4, with 13 bases in between. Per germline, CDR1 LNHDA and CDR2 SQIVND (reference sequence). This CDR3 is built from 14 residues. The CDR3 DNA reads TGTGCCAGTAGCCTATGGGCGAAAAATCAGCCCCAGCATTTT. It encodes CASSLWAKNQPQHF. The entire variable domain, with the rest obtained from reference TRBV19 and TRBJ1-5, is as follows: DGGITQSPKYLFRKEGQNVTLSCEQNLNHDAMYWYRQDPGQGLRLIYYSQIVNDFQKGDIAEGYSVSREKKESFPLTVTSAQKNPTAFYLCASSLWAKNQPQHFGDGTRLSIL.

This chain uses TRBV7-3 with TRBJ2-3, with 8 bases identical to TRBD2. Germline CDR1 is SGHTA and CDR2 is FQGTGA. The CDR3 spans 15 residues. J was trimmed by 11 bases and V by 3 bases; bases with no gene match: 13. Here the CDR3 DNA reads TGTGCCAGCAGCTTCCAACCCGCGGGGGGCGGGTTGCAGTATTTT. Translated: CASSFQPAGGGLQYF.

The chain employs TRBV2 and TRBJ2-5; TRBD2 aligns across 8 bases. The CDR3 covers 13 residues. The germline CDR1 and CDR2 sequences are SNHLY and FYNNEI. The V gene end was trimmed by 9 bases and the J gene end by 4 bases; junction bases not matched to a gene: 7. The CDR3 DNA reads as TGTGCCAGTACTAGCGGAGTTAGAGAGACCCAGTACTTC. This sequence encodes CASTSGVRETQYF.

This rearrangement joins TRBV30 to TRBJ2-4, with TRBD1 matching over 11 bases. There are 17 residues in the CDR3. Looked up from germline, CDR1 is GTSNPN and CDR2 is SVGIG (reference sequence). Trimming cost V 2 bases and J 3 bases; bases outside gene matches: 9. CDR3 DNA: TGTGCCTGGAGTTATGGGACAGGGGGTGGCGGCAAAAACATTCAGTACTTC. This sequence encodes CAWSYGTGGGGKNIQYF.

The J gene is TRBJ2-1, the V gene TRBV12-1; TRBD2 is taken as the D call from the table, unchecked against the DNA. TRBV12-1 is noted as a pseudogene. CDR3 size: 16 residues. CDR3 DNA sequence: TGTGCCAGCAGCTTTGAGGTTAGCGAGGTTTCCAATGAGCAGTTCTTC. Residues: CASSFEVSEVSNEQFF.

The genes are TRBV18 and TRBJ2-3; D might be TRBD2 (5 bases). CDR3 length: 16 amino acids. Germline V gene lookup returns CDR1 KGHSH and CDR2 LQKENI. Trimming removed 0 bases at V and 2 bases at J, with 12 bases between. DNA of the CDR3: TGTGCCAGCTCACCACCTAAGCGGAGTTCCACAGATACGCAGTATTTT. It yields the protein CASSPPKRSSTDTQYF.

Only one count was recorded for this clone. CDR3 DNA sequence: TGTGCCAGCAATTCTTTTCAGGGGGCGCGGGAGACCCAGTACTTC. Translation: CASNSFQGARETQYF. The chain is built from TRBV28 and TRBJ2-5, with TRBD1 identical over 8 bases. Germline loops: CDR1 MDHEN, CDR2 SYDVKM. CDR3 length equals 15 residues. V shed 7 bases, J shed 5 bases, and the junction held 12 bases outside the gene matches.

The chain is built from TRBV18 and TRBJ1-5; tentatively, D is TRBD1 (6 bases). In germline, CDR1 is KGHSH, CDR2 LQKENI. Trimming left V 4 bases short and J 2 bases short, with 9 bases between. This CDR3 is 14 amino acids long. The CDR3 is CASSQGDGNQPQHF. Written as DNA, the CDR3 is TGTGCCAGCTCACAGGGGGATGGCAATCAGCCCCAGCATTTT.

This chain joins TRBV4-1 and TRBJ2-3; D perhaps matches TRBD2 (5 bases). This CDR3 spans 14 amino acids. Trimming took off 4 bases at V and 6 bases at J, with 14 bases between the two ends. Per germline, CDR1 MGHRA and CDR2 YSYEKL. The CDR3 loop reads CASSLSDLTDTQYF. In DNA, the CDR3 is TGCGCCAGCAGCCTTAGCGATCTGACGGATACGCAGTATTTT.

The chain links TRBV6-5 to TRBJ2-7; perhaps TRBD2 as D (5 bases). Germline CDR1 and CDR2: MNHEY and SVGAGI. V lost 2 bases and J 7 bases, leaving 12 bases between the germline ends. The CDR3 loop spans 13 amino acids. CDR3 region: CASSYKRRGEQYF. CDR3 in DNA: TGTGCCAGCAGTTACAAGCGCCGGGGAGAGCAGTACTTC.

The chain combines TRBV4-2 with TRBJ2-7; 7 nucleotides align to TRBD1. CDR1 is LGHNA and CDR2 is YNFKEQ in the germline V gene. The CDR3 consists of 14 residues. The V segment lost 3 bases and the J segment 3 bases; nucleotides outside the gene matches: 5. The CDR3 nucleotides are TGTGCCAGCAGCCAGCCAGACAGGGACTACGAGCAGTACTTC. Translation: CASSQPDRDYEQYF.

This chain links TRBV2 with TRBJ2-1; 12 bases map to TRBD2. The CDR3 has 14 residues. V gave up 8 bases and J gave up 7 bases; unmatched junction bases: 6. CDR1 is SNHLY, CDR2 FYNNEI, per germline. CDR3 nucleotide sequence: TGTGCCAGCCCTAGCGGGAGGGAACGAAATGAGCAGTTCTTC. Protein sequence: CASPSGRERNEQFF. Full variable domain (missing parts from reference TRBV2 and TRBJ2-1): EPEVTQTPSHQVTQMGQEVILRCVPISNHLYFYWYRQILGQKVEFLVSFYNNEISEKSEIFDDQFSVERPDGSNFTLKIRSTKLEDSAMYFCASPSGRERNEQFFGPGTRLTVL.

This clone was seen only once. J is TRBJ1-5 and V is TRBV19; possibly TRBD1 for D (6 bases). The CDR3 length is 16 residues. The germline gives CDR1 LNHDA, CDR2 SQIVND (reference sequence). Trimming removed 2 bases at V and 9 bases at J, with 20 bases between. The CDR3 DNA follows: TGTGCCAGTAGTATACCCCCAGACAGGCGCTTTACGCCCCAGCATTTT. Translation: CASSIPPDRRFTPQHF.

The sample holds one count of this clone. The V call is TRBV6-5, the J call TRBJ2-1; no clear D. V lost 7 bases and J lost 3, with 13 bases in between. This CDR3 has 14 residues. Germline assignment: CDR1 MNHEY and CDR2 SVGAGI. CDR3 sequence reads: CASMTRGRYNEQFF. In nucleotides, the CDR3 is TGTGCCAGCATGACCAGAGGTCGCTACAATGAGCAGTTCTTC.

V usage is TRBV28 and J usage is TRBJ1-6, with 8 bases identical to TRBD1. This CDR3 region has 17 residues. CDR1 MDHEN and CDR2 SYDVKM come from the germline V gene. The ends lost 5 bases at V and 0 bases at J; junction bases unmatched: 6. The CDR3 sequence is CASSPRTGSSYNSPLHF. CDR3 DNA: TGTGCCAGCAGTCCCCGGACAGGGAGCTCCTATAATTCACCCCTCCACTTT.

This clone was observed a single time. V gene TRBV18 combines with J gene TRBJ2-1, with TRBD1 matching over 11 bases. The germline V gene encodes CDR1 KGHSH and CDR2 LQKENI. The trim removed 7 bases at V and 9 bases at J, leaving 5 bases unmatched. CDR3 size: 13 residues. The chain's CDR3 is CASFRTGGSEQFF. CDR3 in DNA: TGTGCCAGCTTCAGGACAGGGGGCAGTGAGCAGTTCTTC.

V usage is TRBV27 and J usage is TRBJ1-2; 10 bases line up with TRBD1. V lost 6 bases to trimming and J lost 6 bases; unmatched junction nucleotides: 13. The CDR3 totals 16 residues. Germline CDR1 is MNHEY and CDR2 is SMNVEV (reference sequence). CDR3 loop: CASRLLPGQGNHGYTF. Here the CDR3 DNA reads TGTGCCAGCAGACTCTTACCGGGACAGGGGAACCATGGCTACACCTTC.

The V and J genes are TRBV28 and TRBJ2-7; 9 positions agree with TRBD2. The CDR3 contains 16 residues. The V gene end was trimmed by 5 bases and the J gene end by 5 bases; junction bases not matched to a gene: 13. CDR1 and CDR2 from the germline V gene are MDHEN and SYDVKM. In nucleotides, the CDR3 is TGTGCCAGCAGTCAATTGAGCGGGAGGAGGTTCAACGAGCAGTACTTC. Its protein is CASSQLSGRRFNEQYF.

The V and J genes are TRBV7-9 and TRBJ2-4; D call uncertain. Germline assignment: CDR1 SEHNR and CDR2 FQNEAQ (reference sequence). V was shortened by 6 bases and J by 7 bases, with 19 bases between the two germline ends. The CDR3 has 15 amino acids. CDR3 region: CASSLPGVSRNIQYF. The DNA for the CDR3 is TGTGCCAGCAGTCTCCCCGGAGTGTCGCGTAACATTCAGTACTTC.

The chain carries TRBV30 and TRBJ1-4, with D maybe TRBD1 (6 bases). The CDR3 contains 16 residues. Germline assignment: CDR1 GTSNPN and CDR2 SVGIG (reference sequence). The germline V and J ends were trimmed by 0 bases and 0 bases, with 11 bases remaining between them. CDR3 region: CAWSVQGIATNEKLFF. The CDR3 DNA is TGTGCCTGGAGTGTACAGGGAATTGCAACTAATGAAAAACTGTTTTTT.

The chain joins TRBV7-9 to TRBJ2-7; D is perhaps TRBD2 (7 bases). Germline V gene data show CDR1 as SEHNR and CDR2 as FQNEAQ (reference sequence). V was shortened by 4 bases and J by 4 bases, with 17 bases between the two germline ends. The CDR3 contains 15 residues. The CDR3 bases are TGTGCCAGCAGCTCGAGGGGGGGCGTCCCTTACGAGCAGTACTTC. Translating gives CASSSRGGVPYEQYF.

This clone was seen just once. The chain joins TRBV28 to TRBJ2-5, with 9 nucleotides matching TRBD1. V lost 7 bases and J lost 0; bases outside the gene matches: 6. Looked up from germline, CDR1 is MDHEN and CDR2 is SYDVKM. The CDR3 has 15 residues. CDR3 DNA: TGTGCCAGCACCGCGGGACAGGGATACCAAGAGACCCAGTACTTC. This translates into CASTAGQGYQETQYF.

The chain employs TRBV5-1 and TRBJ2-1; possibly TRBD2 for D (6 bases). The V and J ends lost 1 base and 8 bases respectively, with 7 bases between them. This CDR3 has 12 amino acids. Germline lookup yields CDR1 SGHRS and CDR2 YFSETQ. The CDR3 loop reads CASSLPGDEQFF. Written as DNA, the CDR3 is TGCGCCAGCAGCTTGCCGGGGGATGAGCAGTTCTTC.

The chain is built from TRBV19 and TRBJ2-3; D possibly corresponds to TRBD1 (5 bases). Trimming pared 3 bases from V and 0 bases from J, leaving 13 bases between. Per germline, CDR1 LNHDA and CDR2 SQIVND (reference sequence). The CDR3 has 16 amino acids. The CDR3 reads CASSMRRQGSTDTQYF. CDR3 nucleotides: TGTGCCAGTAGTATGAGACGCCAGGGAAGCACAGATACGCAGTATTTT. Full variable domain (rest looked up from reference TRBV19 and TRBJ2-3): DGGITQSPKYLFRKEGQNVTLSCEQNLNHDAMYWYRQDPGQGLRLIYYSQIVNDFQKGDIAEGYSVSREKKESFPLTVTSAQKNPTAFYLCASSMRRQGSTDTQYFGPGTRLTVL.

The chain combines TRBV7-2 with TRBJ2-2; 8 bases are shared with TRBD1. Germline CDR1 SGHTA, CDR2 FQGNSA. This CDR3 region has 16 residues. With V trimmed by 4 bases and J by 3 bases, 7 bases remained unmatched. The CDR3 region is CASSSRTGPYTGELFF. The CDR3, as DNA: TGTGCCAGCAGCTCCCGGACAGGGCCCTACACCGGGGAGCTGTTTTTT.

The gene calls are TRBV28 and TRBJ2-2; TRBD2 aligns across 11 bases. V dropped 3 bases and J dropped 5; count of bases not matched to a gene: 11. The CDR3 sequence is 18 residues long. Germline V gene lookup returns CDR1 MDHEN and CDR2 SYDVKM. Here the CDR3 DNA reads TGTGCCAGCAGTTTTTCCCTCCGACTAGCGGGGCGGACCGGGGAGCTGTTTTTT. As protein: CASSFSLRLAGRTGELFF.